This T cell receptor (beta chain) was sequenced for a study of blood T cell repertoires in COVID-19. Germline lookup yields CDR1 MNHEY and CDR2 SVGEGT. The J segment lost 2 bases and the V segment lost 2 bases, leaving 5 bases of the junction unmatched. This CDR3 comprises 16 residues. The method was immunoSEQ multiplex PCR; TCRdb's version includes in-frame clones alone and lacks a portion of them. The sample contains about 300,000 clones, around 85% of which appear only once. The rearrangement uses TRBV6-2 or TRBV6-3 and TRBJ2-1, with 8 bases aligning to TRBD2. The TCR comes from a human donor with COVID-19, enrolled during active disease. The donor label of this sample is uncertain. The sequenced sample consisted of peripheral blood. CDR3 coding DNA: TGTGCCAGCAGTTACGCGGCGGGAGGCGCCTACAATGAGCAGTTCTTC. Translation: CASSYAAGGAYNEQFF.